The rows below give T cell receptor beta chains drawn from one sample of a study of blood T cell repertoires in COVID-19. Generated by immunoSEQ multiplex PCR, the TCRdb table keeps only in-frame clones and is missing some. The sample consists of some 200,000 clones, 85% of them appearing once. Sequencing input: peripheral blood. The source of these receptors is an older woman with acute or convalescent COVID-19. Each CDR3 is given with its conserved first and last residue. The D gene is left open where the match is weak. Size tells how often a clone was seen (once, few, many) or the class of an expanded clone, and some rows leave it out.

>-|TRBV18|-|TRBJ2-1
TGTGCCAGCTCACAGACAGGCGTTAATGAGCAGTTCTTC
CASSQTGVNEQFF
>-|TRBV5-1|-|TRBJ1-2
TGCGCCAGCAGCTTCAGGACAGACCCTCACTATGGCTACACCTTC
CASSFRTDPHYGYTF
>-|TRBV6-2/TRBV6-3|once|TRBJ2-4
TGTGCCAGCAGTTTAGGAGGGTTTGTCGACATTCAGTACTTC
CASSLGGFVDIQYF
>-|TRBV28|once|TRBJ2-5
TGTGCCAGCAGTTTGGGCCGGCAAGAGACCCAGTACTTC
CASSLGRQETQYF
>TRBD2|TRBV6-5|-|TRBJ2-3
TGTGCCAGCAGTTACTCGCGGGAGTCAGATACGCAGTATTTT
CASSYSRESDTQYF
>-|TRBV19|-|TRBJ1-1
TGTGCCAGTAGTATAACTAAGACCACTGAAGCTTTCTTT
CASSITKTTEAFF
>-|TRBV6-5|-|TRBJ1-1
TGTGCCAGCAGTTACGCGGCCCAGCGGGACACTGAAGCTTTCTTT
CASSYAAQRDTEAFF
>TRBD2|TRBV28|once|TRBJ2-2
TGTGCCAGCAGTGTCCCTAGCGGGAGGGCCGGTAGAGATAATGGGGAGCTGTTTTTT
CASSVPSGRAGRDNGELFF
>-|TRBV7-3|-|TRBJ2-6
TGTGCCAGCTTGGGCTCTGGAGGGGATATTAGCTCTGGGGCCAACGTCCTGACTTTC
CASLGSGGDISSGANVLTF
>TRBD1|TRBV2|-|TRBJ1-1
TGTGCCAGCAGCTTTACTTTGGACAGGGGAGCTGAAGCTTTCTTT
CASSFTLDRGAEAFF
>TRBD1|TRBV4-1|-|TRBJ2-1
TGCGCCAGCAGCCAGCTAGGGGGCGCGGTAATCAATGAGCAGTTCTTC
CASSQLGGAVINEQFF
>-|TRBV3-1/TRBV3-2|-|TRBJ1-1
TGTGCCAGCAGCCAAGGGAGGATCGGCACTGAAGCTTTCTTT
CASSQGRIGTEAFF
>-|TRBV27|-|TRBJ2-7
TGTGCCAGCAGCTACGGAGGGGGGGGAGTACCGGGAGAGCAGTACTTC
CASSYGGGGVPGEQYF
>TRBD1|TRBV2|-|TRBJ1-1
TGTGCCAGCAGTGAGGGGGCAGGGGGGAACACTGAAGCTTTCTTT
CASSEGAGGNTEAFF
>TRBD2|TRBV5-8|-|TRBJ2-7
TGTGCCAGCACGACTAGCGAGATCTACGAGCAGTACTTC
CASTTSEIYEQYF
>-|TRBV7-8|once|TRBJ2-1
TGTGCCAGCAGCTTACCGGGTAGATACAATGAGCAGTTCTTC
CASSLPGRYNEQFF
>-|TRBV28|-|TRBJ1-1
TGTGCCAGCAGTTACACCGCTGGAGCTTTCTTT
CASSYTAGAFF
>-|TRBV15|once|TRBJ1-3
TGTGCCACCAGCAGAGATGAGCGAAACACCATATATTTT
CATSRDERNTIYF
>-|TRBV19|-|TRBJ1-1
TGTGCCAGTAGTATAAGGGGATACGGGACTGAAGCTTTCTTT
CASSIRGYGTEAFF
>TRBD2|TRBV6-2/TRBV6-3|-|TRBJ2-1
TGTGCCAGCAGTCCCCGACGGGGGGAGGGTTGGTTCTTC
CASSPRRGEGWFF
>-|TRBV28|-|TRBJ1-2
TGTGCCAGCAGTTTGCAAGGGGTAGGCTACACCTTC
CASSLQGVGYTF
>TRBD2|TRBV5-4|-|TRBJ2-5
TGTGCCAGCAGCCCCCGGACTAGCGGACAAGAGACCCAGTACTTC
CASSPRTSGQETQYF
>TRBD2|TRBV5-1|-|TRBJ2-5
TGCGCCAGCAGCCCGAGTACTAGCGGGCTTCAAGAGACCCAGTACTTC
CASSPSTSGLQETQYF
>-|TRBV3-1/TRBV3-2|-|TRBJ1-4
TGTGCCAGCAGCCAAGGATTACGGAGTAATGAAAAACTGTTTTTT
CASSQGLRSNEKLFF
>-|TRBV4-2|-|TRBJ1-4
TGTGCCAGCAGCCAAGAATCCCTTGCGGGCCCTAGGGAAAAACTGTTTTTT
CASSQESLAGPREKLFF
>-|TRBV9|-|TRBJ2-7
TGTGCCAGCAGCGTAGAGAGCGGTTACTACGAGCAGTACTTC
CASSVESGYYEQYF
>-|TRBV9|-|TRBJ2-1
TGTGCCAGCAGCCCCTCCAACGGGGCCTACAATGAGCAGTTCTTC
CASSPSNGAYNEQFF
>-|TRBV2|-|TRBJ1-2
TGTGCCAGCGGGGGTGGAGGGGCAGTCTATGGCTACACCTTC
CASGGGGAVYGYTF
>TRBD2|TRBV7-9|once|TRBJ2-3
TGTGCCAGCAGTTTTGGACTAGCGGGCAACACAGATACGCAGTATTTT
CASSFGLAGNTDTQYF
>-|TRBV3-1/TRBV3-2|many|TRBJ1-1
TGTGCCAGCAGCCCGGACTCGAACACTGAAGCTTTCTTT
CASSPDSNTEAFF
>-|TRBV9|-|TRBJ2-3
TGTGCCAGCAGCGTAGGAGGTATACGGACAGATACGCAGTATTTT
CASSVGGIRTDTQYF